Presented here are 9 T cell receptor beta chains from one specimen sequenced in a study of OX40 agonist ivuxolimab in advanced cancers. Libraries were prepared by immunoSEQ multiplex PCR; TCRdb keeps only in-frame clonotypes and omits some of them. The sample has 24,000 or so clones; approximately 85% are singletons. The source material was CD4+ or CD8+ T cells sorted from blood, sampled in a trial of the OX40 agonist ivuxolimab. These receptors all stem from an adult with an advanced solid tumor such as melanoma, head and neck, liver or kidney cancer.

J is TRBJ2-3 and V is TRBV4-3, with unresolved D. Trimming pared 0 bases from V and 8 bases from J, leaving 9 bases between. The length of the CDR3 is 13 residues. Germline CDR1 and CDR2: LGHNA and YSLEER. The CDR3 loop is CASSQDHPGTQYF. The CDR3 bases are TGCGCCAGCAGCCAAGATCACCCGGGTACGCAGTATTTT.

This rearrangement joins TRBV9 to TRBJ1-1, with D unclear. V was pared by 1 base and J by 0 bases, with 7 bases between. The V gene's germline CDR1 is SGDLS and CDR2 YYNGEE. The CDR3 covers 14 residues. The CDR3 DNA sequence: TGTGCCAGCAGCGTAACCGGGATGAACACTGAAGCTTTCTTT. It yields the protein CASSVTGMNTEAFF.

The chain employs TRBV19 and TRBJ1-2; D is undetermined. Per the germline V gene, CDR1 is LNHDA and CDR2 is SQIVND (reference sequence). Trimming left V 0 bases short and J 4 bases short, with 12 bases between. The CDR3 is 15 amino acids. The CDR3 reads CASSIDNGPRYGYTF. The CDR3 nucleotides are TGTGCCAGTAGTATAGATAACGGGCCGCGCTATGGCTACACCTTC.

V gene TRBV10-1 combines with J gene TRBJ2-5, with D possibly TRBD1 on 6 matching bases. The end of the DNA fits TRBJ2-7 better, so the J call may be wrong. The CDR3 is 13 amino acids. Germline V gene sequence: CDR1 WNHNN, CDR2 SYGVQD (reference sequence). The CDR3 bases are TGCGCCAGCAGTGATTCACAGGGTTACGAGCAGTACTTC. Translated: CASSDSQGYEQYF.

This clone was recorded only once. The V gene is TRBV13, the J gene TRBJ2-3, with unresolved D. This CDR3 is built from 14 residues. CDR1 is PRHDT and CDR2 is FYEKMQ in the germline V gene (reference sequence). V shed 6 bases and J shed 0 bases, with 10 bases lying between them. Here the CDR3 DNA reads TGTGCCAGCAGTGACTCTATGAGCACAGATACGCAGTATTTT. Protein: CASSDSMSTDTQYF.

This clone appeared once. The chain is built from TRBV5-1 and TRBJ2-1; D is unresolved. V was shortened by 0 bases and J by 4 bases, with 8 bases between the two germline ends. The germline V gene encodes CDR1 SGHRS and CDR2 YFSETQ. The CDR3 totals 14 residues. Written as DNA, the CDR3 is TGCGCCAGCAGCTTGGGCGCCGGATACAATGAGCAGTTCTTC. Translated: CASSLGAGYNEQFF.

The genes are TRBV6-5 and TRBJ2-7; weak D call: TRBD2 (5 bases). Looked up from germline, CDR1 is MNHEY and CDR2 is SVGAGI. The length of the CDR3 is 12 residues. V was pared by 2 bases and J by 7 bases, with 9 bases between. CDR3 coding DNA: TGTGCCAGCAGTTACCCCGGGAAGGAGCAGTACTTC. The encoded protein is CASSYPGKEQYF.

This chain's CDR3 is CASSSGTSETGIFF. CDR3 DNA sequence: TGTGCCAGCAGCTCCGGGACTAGCGAGACTGGTATCTTCTTC. The chain has TRBV7-3 and TRBJ2-1, with TRBD2 matching over 10 bases. CDR1 is SGHTA, CDR2 FQGTGA, per germline. The CDR3 runs 14 residues. Trimming took 4 bases from V and 16 from J; bases not matched to a gene: 13.

V gene TRBV2 combines with J gene TRBJ2-7; D is possibly TRBD2 (5 bases). Trimming took off 4 bases at V and 3 bases at J, with 7 bases between the two ends. The CDR3 consists of 12 residues. Per the germline V gene, CDR1 is SNHLY and CDR2 is FYNNEI. The CDR3 protein is CASSAEGYEQYF. In nucleotides, the CDR3 is TGTGCCAGCAGTGCTGAGGGCTACGAGCAGTACTTC. The entire variable domain, with the rest obtained from reference TRBV2 and TRBJ2-7, is as follows: EPEVTQTPSHQVTQMGQEVILRCVPISNHLYFYWYRQILGQKVEFLVSFYNNEISEKSEIFDDQFSVERPDGSNFTLKIRSTKLEDSAMYFCASSAEGYEQYFGPGTRLTVT.